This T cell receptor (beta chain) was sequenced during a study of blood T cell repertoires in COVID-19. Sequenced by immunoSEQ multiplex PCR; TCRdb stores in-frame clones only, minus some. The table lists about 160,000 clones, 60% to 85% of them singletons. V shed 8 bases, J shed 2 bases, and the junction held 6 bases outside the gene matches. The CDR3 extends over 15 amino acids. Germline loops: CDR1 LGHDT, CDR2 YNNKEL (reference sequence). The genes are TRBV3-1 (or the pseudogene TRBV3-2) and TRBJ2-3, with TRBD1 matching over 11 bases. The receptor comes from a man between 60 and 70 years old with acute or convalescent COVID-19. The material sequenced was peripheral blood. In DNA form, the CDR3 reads TGTGCCAGCGGGGGGACAGGGGGATCCACAGATACGCAGTATTTT. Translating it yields CASGGTGGSTDTQYF.